Presented here are 17 T cell receptor beta chains from one specimen sequenced in a study of identical twins. MiXCR was run by TCRdb on the 5' RACE reads, yielding one entry per CDR3 protein. The table records approximately 890,000 distinct CDR3 sequences, 12% of them present only once. This sample also appeared in a second study, on yellow fever vaccine responses in identical twins.

Sequences were obtained from PBMCs. These TCRs come from a woman between 18 and 29 years old in good health.

This clonotype was detected a few times. The rearrangement joins TRBV29-1 to TRBJ1-3; possibly TRBD1 for D (6 bases). V was shortened by 1 base and J by 0 bases, with 13 bases between the two germline ends. Germline CDR1 reads SQVTM; CDR2 reads ANQGSEA. The CDR3 runs 16 residues. CDR3 nucleotides: TGCAGCGTTGAAGGGGACATACAAAGCTCTGGAAACACCATATATTTT. Amino acids: CSVEGDIQSSGNTIYF.

The table lists this clonotype with a few counts. The V gene is TRBV10-3, the J gene TRBJ2-5, with D perhaps TRBD1 or TRBD2 (5 bases each). This CDR3 spans 15 amino acids. Per germline, CDR1 ENHRY and CDR2 SYGVKD. V was clipped by 6 bases and J by 4 bases, with 18 bases between them. DNA of the CDR3: TGTGCCATCAGGGGGGATGGGAGTCCCCGAGAGACCCAGTACTTC. It specifies CAIRGDGSPRETQYF.

Ten or more counts support this clonotype. The V call is TRBV5-1, the J call TRBJ1-5, with D unclear. The germline gives CDR1 SGHRS, CDR2 YFSETQ. V dropped 5 bases and J dropped 0 bases, with 6 bases sitting between them. The CDR3 covers 13 residues. CDR3: CASRRDSNQPQHF. CDR3 coding DNA: TGCGCCAGCAGGAGGGATAGCAATCAGCCCCAGCATTTT.

This sequence joins TRBV7-3 and TRBJ2-1; D not resolved. From germline, CDR1 is SGHTA and CDR2 FQGTGA. Trimming removed 0 bases at V and 6 bases at J, with 6 bases between. This CDR3 region has 13 residues. CDR3 bases: TGTGCCAGCAGCTTAACGGACGGCAATGAGCAGTTCTTC. Its protein is CASSLTDGNEQFF.

V gene TRBV6-5 combines with J gene TRBJ2-7, with D perhaps TRBD1 (6 bases). The CDR3 is 16 amino acids. V lost 0 bases to trimming and J lost 1 base, with 13 bases between them. Germline V lookup: CDR1 MNHEY, CDR2 SVGAGI. In nucleotides, the CDR3 is TGTGCCAGCAGTTACTCCCGGACAGCAGGGTCCTACGAGCAGTACTTC. This codes for CASSYSRTAGSYEQYF.

This clonotype was seen at least ten times. The V call is TRBV29-1, the J call TRBJ1-4; D gene unclear. CDR3 length equals 12 residues. Per germline, CDR1 SQVTM and CDR2 ANQGSEA. V was pared by 3 bases and J by 3 bases, with 5 bases between. For the CDR3, the DNA is TGCAGCGTTGAGGGTGCTAATGAAAAACTGTTTTTT. Its translation: CSVEGANEKLFF. The whole variable domain, filled in from reference TRBV29-1 and TRBJ1-4, reads SAVISQKPSRDICQRGTSLTIQCQVDSQVTMMFWYRQQPGQSLTLIATANQGSEATYESGFVIDKFPISRPNLTFSTLTVSNMSPEDSSIYLCSVEGANEKLFFGSGTQLSVL.

This clonotype was counted at least ten times. The J gene is TRBJ2-3, the V gene TRBV29-1; tentative D call: TRBD1 (6 bases). Germline V lookup: CDR1 SQVTM, CDR2 ANQGSEA. Between the trimmed V and J ends, which lost 0 bases and 7 bases, there was a span of 8 bases. The CDR3 loop spans 12 amino acids. CDR3 protein: CSVEDRGYTQYF. CDR3 DNA sequence: TGCAGCGTTGAAGACAGGGGTTATACGCAGTATTTT.

This chain uses TRBV9 with TRBJ1-2, with TRBD1 matching 7 bases. The junction had 4 bases not matched to a gene; V was cut back by 2 bases and J by 0 bases. This CDR3 is built from 15 residues. Germline lookup yields CDR1 SGDLS and CDR2 YYNGEE. The CDR3 protein is CASSVGTVTNYGYTF. The DNA of the CDR3 is TGTGCCAGCAGCGTTGGGACAGTCACTAACTATGGCTACACCTTC.

This clonotype was picked up a small number of times. The chain employs TRBV20-1 and TRBJ2-3; 14 bases align to TRBD2. This CDR3 is 18 amino acids long. Germline CDR1 DFQATT, CDR2 SNEGSKA (reference sequence). With V trimmed by 1 base and J by 0 bases, 6 bases remained unmatched. CDR3 sequence: CSARVGLAGATSTDTQYF. The CDR3 coding sequence is TGCAGTGCTAGAGTGGGACTAGCGGGGGCTACTAGCACAGATACGCAGTATTTT.

This clonotype was counted between two and nine times. The chain recombines TRBV28 with TRBJ2-5; 8 positions agree with TRBD2. CDR1 and CDR2 (germline): MDHEN, SYDVKM. This CDR3 contains 15 residues. Germline trimming cut 8 bases from V and 4 bases from J; bases unmatched to any gene: 12. The CDR3: CASGKARGAGETQYF. In nucleotides, the CDR3 is TGTGCCAGCGGCAAGGCGCGGGGGGCGGGAGAGACCCAGTACTTC.

This clonotype was picked up a small number of times. The CDR3 region is CASSQGLGAGRTDTQYF. Written as DNA, the CDR3 is TGCGCCAGCAGCCAAGGCCTTGGGGCGGGGCGCACAGATACGCAGTATTTT. The genes are TRBV4-1 and TRBJ2-3; TRBD2 might be the D (6 bases). The CDR3 extends over 17 amino acids. V was trimmed by 1 base and J by 1 base, leaving 15 bases between them. CDR1 and CDR2 from the germline V gene are MGHRA and YSYEKL.

Only one count was recorded for this clonotype. This could be a read error, since a much larger clone is one nucleotide away. The chain has TRBV7-8 and TRBJ2-3, with 7 bases that match TRBD2. Per the germline V gene, CDR1 is SGHVS and CDR2 is FQNEAQ. The CDR3 length is 14 residues. The V gene end was trimmed by 6 bases and the J gene end by 0 bases; junction bases not matched to a gene: 3. The CDR3 DNA is TGTGCCAGCAGATGGGGGGGGAGCACAGATACGCAGTATTTT. Amino acids: CASRWGGSTDTQYF.

This clonotype was counted a few times. The chain joins TRBV5-1 to TRBJ2-6; a possible D gene is TRBD1 (5 bases). Germline V gene lookup returns CDR1 SGHRS and CDR2 YFSETQ. Trimming took off 1 base at V and 4 bases at J, with 12 bases between the two ends. The CDR3 spans 16 residues. CDR3: CASSLSGSAGANVLTF. DNA of the CDR3: TGCGCCAGCAGCTTGTCAGGGTCTGCGGGGGCCAACGTCCTGACTTTC.

V is TRBV7-9 and J is TRBJ2-4; D possibly corresponds to TRBD2 (6 bases). CDR1 SEHNR and CDR2 FQNEAQ come from the germline V gene (reference sequence). The CDR3 covers 15 residues. The V and J ends lost 5 bases and 0 bases respectively, with 11 bases between them. CDR3 sequence reads: CASSPDGGAKNIQYF. The CDR3 region has the DNA TGTGCCAGCAGCCCCGACGGGGGAGCCAAAAACATTCAGTACTTC.

This clonotype appeared a few times. The chain is built from TRBV4-1 and TRBJ2-1; a possible D gene is TRBD2 (6 bases). The germline V and J ends were trimmed by 0 bases and 0 bases, with 12 bases remaining between them. Germline V gene sequence: CDR1 MGHRA, CDR2 YSYEKL. The CDR3 is 17 amino acids. The CDR3: CASSQELPGSSYNEQFF. As DNA, the CDR3 is TGCGCCAGCAGCCAAGAGCTTCCCGGGAGCTCCTACAATGAGCAGTTCTTC.

The chain joins TRBV29-1 to TRBJ2-1, with D possibly being TRBD2 (5 bases). Germline V gives CDR1 SQVTM, CDR2 ANQGSEA. Trimming removed 4 bases at V and 4 bases at J, with 20 bases between. This CDR3 region has 16 residues. The DNA of the CDR3 is TGCAGCGTTGGGGTTAGCGCGATACACCAGTACAATGAGCAGTTCTTC. Amino acid sequence: CSVGVSAIHQYNEQFF.

The CDR3: CSARDFAGGHTDTQYF. CDR3 DNA: TGCAGTGCTAGAGATTTCGCGGGGGGACACACAGATACGCAGTATTTT. V usage is TRBV20-1 and J usage is TRBJ2-3; 8 bases are a match to TRBD2. J was trimmed by 2 bases and V by 0 bases; bases with no gene match: 7. The CDR3 runs 16 residues. Germline lookup yields CDR1 DFQATT and CDR2 SNEGSKA (reference sequence).